This T cell receptor beta chain was identified in a study of blood T cell repertoires in COVID-19. Study information: Donors in the United States, Italy and Spain gave samples during acute or convalescent COVID-19.

Germline-derived CDR1 and CDR2 are GTSNPN and SVGIG (reference sequence). The CDR3 runs 15 residues. V lost 1 base to trimming and J lost 2 bases; unmatched junction nucleotides: 2. Clones were read by immunoSEQ multiplex PCR, and TCRdb kept only the in-frame ones, dropping some. Of around 110,000 clones listed, over 65% are singletons. The sample comprised peripheral blood. The receptor's source is a man aged 25-45 years with acute or convalescent COVID-19. The V and J genes are TRBV30 and TRBJ2-5; 12 bases match TRBD2. The CDR3 nucleotides read TGTGCCTGGAGTGAAGGACTAGCGGGACAAGAGACCCAGTACTTC. Translated: CAWSEGLAGQETQYF.